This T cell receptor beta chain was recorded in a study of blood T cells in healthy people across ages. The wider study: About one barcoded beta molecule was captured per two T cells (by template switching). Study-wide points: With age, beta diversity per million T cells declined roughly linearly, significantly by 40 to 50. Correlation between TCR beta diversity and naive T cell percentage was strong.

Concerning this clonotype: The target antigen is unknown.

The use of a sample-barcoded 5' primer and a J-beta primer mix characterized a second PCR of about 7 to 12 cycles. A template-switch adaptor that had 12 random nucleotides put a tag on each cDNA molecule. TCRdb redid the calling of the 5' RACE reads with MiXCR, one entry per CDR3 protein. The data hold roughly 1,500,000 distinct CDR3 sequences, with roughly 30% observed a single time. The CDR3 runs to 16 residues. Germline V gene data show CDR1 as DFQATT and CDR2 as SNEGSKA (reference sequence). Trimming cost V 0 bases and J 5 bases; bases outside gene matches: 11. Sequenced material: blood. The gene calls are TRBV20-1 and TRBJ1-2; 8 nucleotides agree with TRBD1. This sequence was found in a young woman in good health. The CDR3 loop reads CSARDYITTGDYGYTF. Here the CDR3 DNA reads TGCAGTGCTAGAGATTATATAACGACAGGGGATTATGGCTACACCTTC.